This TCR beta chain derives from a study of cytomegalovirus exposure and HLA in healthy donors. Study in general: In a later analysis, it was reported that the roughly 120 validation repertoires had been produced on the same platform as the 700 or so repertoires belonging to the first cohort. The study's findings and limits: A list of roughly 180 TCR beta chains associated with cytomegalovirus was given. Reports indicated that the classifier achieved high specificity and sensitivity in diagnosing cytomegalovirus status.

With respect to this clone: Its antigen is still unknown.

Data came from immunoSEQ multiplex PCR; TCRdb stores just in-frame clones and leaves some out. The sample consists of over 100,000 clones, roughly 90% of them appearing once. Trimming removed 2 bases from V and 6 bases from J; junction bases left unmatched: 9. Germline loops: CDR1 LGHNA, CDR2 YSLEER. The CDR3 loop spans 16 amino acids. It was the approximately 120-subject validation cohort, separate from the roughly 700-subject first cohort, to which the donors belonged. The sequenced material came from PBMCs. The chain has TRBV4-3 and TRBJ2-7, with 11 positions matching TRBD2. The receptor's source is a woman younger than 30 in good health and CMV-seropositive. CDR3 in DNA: TGCGCCAGCAGCCAACAAATAGCGGGAGGGCGGCTCGAGCAGTACTTC. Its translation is CASSQQIAGGRLEQYF.